This paragraph covers one T cell receptor beta chain sequence. The antigen remains undetermined. The V and J ends lost 3 bases and 5 bases respectively, with 19 bases between them. CDR1 SEHNR and CDR2 FQNEAQ come from the germline V gene (reference sequence). The CDR3 spans 16 residues. These data originate in a study of siplizumab effects on memory and regulatory T cells. General study findings and limits: Significantly reduced by siplizumab was the cumulative frequency of alloreactive sequences, namely those traceable to unstimulated CD4+ memory cells. Among mappable alloreactive CD4+ clones, the Treg-derived fraction averaged around 70% with siplizumab versus 25% to 30% in controls. Apparently key alloresponse contributors, naive T cells also seemed more diverse than memory cells. Neither a naive nor a memory phenotype was assignable to roughly 75-97% of proliferating CD4+ or CD8+ clones.

Only in-frame clones appear in the TCRdb table, and some are missing; sequencing was by immunoSEQ multiplex PCR. The repertoire includes over 90,000 clones, about 94% of them detected once, and 0.9% to 1.4% sits in the top ten. This clonotype was sampled from a human donor in good health. What was sequenced was CD4+ T cells sorted from blood. V gene TRBV7-9 combines with J gene TRBJ2-5; D is uncertain. CDR3 residues: CASSFSRARRLETQYF. CDR3 nucleotides: TGTGCCAGCAGCTTCTCCCGGGCGAGGCGCTTGGAGACCCAGTACTTC.